This section outlines one T cell receptor (beta chain) sequence together with its context. As processed by the authors: Amplification of reference gene primers was used by the study to estimate nucleated cell counts. Repertoires were generated with immunoSEQ multiplex PCR, while TCRdb's copy carries only in-frame clones and drops some. V, J and clone size derive from that table, while D and trimming were established from the DNA sequence. The sample has about 280,000 clones, 70% to 90% seen once. Germline CDR1 reads KGHDR; CDR2 reads SFDVKD. V lost 4 bases and J lost 5; bases outside the gene matches: 3. The CDR3 totals 14 residues. The sample belongs to a study of blood T cell repertoires in COVID-19. Study details: Samples taken during acute and convalescent COVID-19 were collected in the United States, Italy and Spain. From T cells, B-cell-depleted T cells, or PBMCs came the material, which was cDNA or gDNA.

The sequencing sample was made of peripheral blood. The receptor was isolated from a woman aged 25 to 39 who had recovered from COVID-19. This chain connects TRBV24-1 to TRBJ2-2, with 7 bases that match TRBD1. Written as DNA, the CDR3 is TGTGCCACCAGTGACACAGGGGAAACCGGGGAGCTGTTTTTT. Amino acid sequence: CATSDTGETGELFF.